The 10 T cell receptor beta chains below all came from one sample that was sequenced in a study of cytomegalovirus exposure and HLA in healthy donors. Primers included in the PCR were 60 Vbeta and 13 Jbeta primers. The table came from immunoSEQ multiplex PCR; TCRdb's copy has only in-frame clones and leaves some out. In the table there are 90,000 to 120,000 clones, about 74% of which are singletons. Sequencing used PBMCs. The receptors derive from a female donor in good health and CMV-seropositive.

V and J are TRBV11-2 and TRBJ2-2, with a tentative D call TRBD2 (7 bases). Trimming left V 5 bases short and J 5 bases short, with 21 bases between. There are 17 residues in the CDR3. Germline V gene sequence: CDR1 SGHAT, CDR2 FQNNGV. CDR3 in DNA: TGTGCCAGCAGCCCCCATGGAGCGGGACACTTGACCGGGGAGCTGTTTTTT. Translated: CASSPHGAGHLTGELFF.

The CDR3, as DNA: TGTGCCTGGAGTCGGCTAGCGGGAGGGTTCCCCTCCTACAATGAGCAGTTCTTC. Amino acids: CAWSRLAGGFPSYNEQFF. The V call is TRBV30, the J call TRBJ2-1; 12 bases match TRBD2. CDR1 and CDR2 from the germline V gene are GTSNPN and SVGIG (reference sequence). Unmatched junction bases numbered 8, after V lost 2 bases and J lost 0 bases. The CDR3 has 18 amino acids.

This rearrangement joins TRBV6-1 to TRBJ2-1, with TRBD1 identical over 8 bases. The CDR3 totals 15 residues. With V trimmed by 4 bases and J by 6 bases, 8 bases remained unmatched. The germline V gene encodes CDR1 MNHNS and CDR2 SASEGT. The CDR3 reads CASSGLDRAGNEQFF. DNA of the CDR3: TGTGCCAGCAGTGGGTTGGACAGGGCTGGCAATGAGCAGTTCTTC.

This clone was seen more than once but under ten times. CDR3 DNA sequence: TGTGCCAGCAGCTCCGGGTCAAACACGGGAGATACGCAGTATTTT. Amino acid sequence: CASSSGSNTGDTQYF. This chain connects TRBV7-9 to TRBJ2-3; D not resolved. CDR1 SEHNR and CDR2 FQNEAQ come from the germline V gene (reference sequence). This CDR3 spans 15 amino acids. Trimming took 4 bases from V and 5 from J, leaving 16 bases between them.

The V call is TRBV30, the J call TRBJ2-1; 7 nucleotides agree with TRBD2. J was trimmed by 2 bases and V by 2 bases; bases with no gene match: 3. This CDR3 is 14 amino acids long. Germline V gives CDR1 GTSNPN, CDR2 SVGIG (reference sequence). CDR3 sequence reads: CAWSKLATYNEQFF. In nucleotides, the CDR3 is TGTGCCTGGAGTAAACTAGCGACCTACAATGAGCAGTTCTTC.

This clone was seen a few times. V is TRBV6-5 and J is TRBJ2-5, with a tentative D call TRBD1 (5 bases). The CDR3 is 13 residues long. Germline CDR1 MNHEY, CDR2 SVGAGI. Trimming shortened V by 5 bases and J by 4 bases, and 11 bases separated the two germline ends. The CDR3 loop is CASSGHRLETQYF. CDR3 DNA sequence: TGTGCCAGCAGTGGCCACAGGCTAGAGACCCAGTACTTC.

This clone showed up just once. V usage is TRBV6-5 and J usage is TRBJ1-2, with 11 bases matching TRBD1. This CDR3 is built from 13 residues. Trimming cost V 5 bases and J 7 bases; bases outside gene matches: 3. Germline CDR1 MNHEY, CDR2 SVGAGI. The CDR3 DNA reads as TGTGCCAGCAGTGGGGGACAGGGGGGTGGCTACACCTTC. This translates into CASSGGQGGGYTF.

J is TRBJ2-1 and V is TRBV30; TRBD2 matches 11 bases. The germline V gene has CDR1 GTSNPN and CDR2 SVGIG (reference sequence). V gave up 5 bases and J gave up 7 bases; unmatched junction bases: 10. The CDR3 extends over 15 amino acids. In DNA, the CDR3 is TGTGCCTGGTCAGTTAGCGGGGGGGCATCAAATGAGCAGTTCTTC. Translation: CAWSVSGGASNEQFF.

The genes are TRBV28 and TRBJ2-7; D is possibly TRBD1 (5 bases). Germline V gene sequence: CDR1 MDHEN, CDR2 SYDVKM. V was trimmed by 6 bases and J by 6 bases, leaving 27 bases between them. This CDR3 contains 17 residues. Written as DNA, the CDR3 is TGTGCCAGCAGAAGACAGTCCCTTATGATCCTAGTGGGCGAGCAGTACTTC. This codes for CASRRQSLMILVGEQYF.

The chain recombines TRBV4-2 with TRBJ2-1; 7 bases map to TRBD1. The CDR3 covers 13 residues. Germline CDR1 is LGHNA and CDR2 is YNFKEQ. The V gene end was trimmed by 4 bases and the J gene end by 11 bases; junction bases not matched to a gene: 8. The CDR3 is CASSPTDRAKQFF. CDR3 DNA: TGTGCCAGCAGCCCGACCGACAGGGCTAAGCAGTTCTTC.